These 26 T cell receptor beta chains came from one sample sequenced in a study of molecular identifiers for immune sequencing clone quantification. Each CDR3 protein is one row after TCRdb ran MiXCR on the PCR reads. The sample contains some 680,000 distinct CDR3 sequences, less than 30% of which appear only once. The sequenced sample was naive CD8+ T cells from blood, with Jurkat cell RNA spiked in. As for subset: FACS-sorted CD8+CD4-CCR7+CD45RA+ naive T cells. The receptors were sampled from a human donor in good health. Some libraries in this study had Jurkat cell RNA spiked in.

This clonotype was counted a few times. The chain is built from TRBV24-1 and TRBJ2-3; no clear D gene. Trimming stripped 1 base from V and 0 bases from J, with 7 bases between. Germline loops: CDR1 KGHDR, CDR2 SFDVKD. The CDR3 covers 15 residues. The CDR3 nucleotides are TGTGCCACCAGTGATTTTGAAGACAGCACAGATACGCAGTATTTT. This sequence encodes CATSDFEDSTDTQYF.

The table lists this clonotype with many counts. This chain joins TRBV5-1 and TRBJ2-7; 7 nucleotides line up with TRBD1. Germline V CDR1 and CDR2: SGHRS, YFSETQ. The length of the CDR3 is 16 residues. With V trimmed by 1 base and J by 2 bases, 9 bases remained unmatched. CDR3 nucleotides: TGCGCCAGCAGCTTGCCCCGGGACAGCGTTACCTACGAGCAGTACTTC. Translating it yields CASSLPRDSVTYEQYF. Using reference TRBV5-1 and TRBJ2-7 for the parts outside the CDR3, the full variable domain is KAGVTQTPRYLIKTRGQQVTLSCSPISGHRSVSWYQQTPGQGLQFLFEYFSETQRNKGNFPGRFSGRQFSNSRSEMNVSTLELGDSALYLCASSLPRDSVTYEQYFGPGTRLTVT.

This clonotype was seen a few times. The chain couples TRBV6-5 to TRBJ2-7; 11 bases map to TRBD1. The trim removed 0 bases at V and 7 bases at J, leaving 17 bases unmatched. This CDR3 has 19 amino acids. From germline, CDR1 is MNHEY and CDR2 SVGAGI. The CDR3 protein is CASSYSGGVDRGPSSEQYF. CDR3 nucleotides: TGTGCCAGCAGTTACTCGGGGGGAGTGGACAGGGGGCCTTCGTCTGAGCAGTACTTC.

This clonotype was detected ten times or more. The rearrangement links TRBV3-1 to TRBJ1-1, with D perhaps TRBD1 (6 bases). There are 16 residues in the CDR3. Germline CDR1 LGHDT, CDR2 YNNKEL (reference sequence). Trimming took 4 bases from V and 5 from J, leaving 20 bases between them. The CDR3 DNA reads TGTGCCAGCAGCCCGCACTTACAGGGAGGGGGGACTGAAGCTTTCTTT. This encodes CASSPHLQGGGTEAFF. The whole variable domain, filled in from reference TRBV3-1 and TRBJ1-1, reads DTAVSQTPKYLVTQMGNDKSIKCEQNLGHDTMYWYKQDSKKFLKIMFSYNNKELIINETVPNRFSPKSPDKAHLNLHINSLELGDSAVYFCASSPHLQGGGTEAFFGQGTRLTVV.

This chain connects TRBV5-1 to TRBJ2-7, with a weak D call TRBD2 (5 bases). Germline values: CDR1 SGHRS, CDR2 YFSETQ. The V end was cut by 5 bases, the J end by 3 bases, with 21 bases between. CDR3 length equals 16 residues. CDR3: CASRVGPWEMDYEQYF. Written as DNA, the CDR3 is TGCGCCAGCAGGGTGGGCCCATGGGAGATGGACTACGAGCAGTACTTC.

This clonotype was counted at least ten times. The chain links TRBV12-3 or TRBV12-4 to TRBJ2-4; D unresolved. V lost 3 bases and J 6 bases, leaving 15 bases between the germline ends. This CDR3 has 15 residues. DNA for the CDR3: TGTGCCAGCAGTTTTGGCAGCACGCTGATAAACATTCAGTACTTC. Translation: CASSFGSTLINIQYF.

The rearrangement joins TRBV7-9 to TRBJ2-7; no clear D gene. CDR3 length: 13 residues. Trimming took off 5 bases at V and 0 bases at J, with 8 bases between the two ends. From germline, CDR1 is SEHNR and CDR2 FQNEAQ (reference sequence). In DNA form, the CDR3 reads TGTGCCAGCAGCCCCATTACCTCCTACGAGCAGTACTTC. Protein product: CASSPITSYEQYF.

With respect to this clonotype: A much larger clone differs by one base, so this may be a read error. This CDR3 fails to terminate in the conserved phenylalanine or tryptophan, so it likely reflects a read error. The chain recombines TRBV9 with TRBJ2-6; no clear D. This CDR3 contains 14 residues. CDR1 is SGDLS, CDR2 YYNGEE, per germline. Trimming took off 4 bases at V and 2 bases at J, with 7 bases between the two ends. This CDR3 reads CASSSLPGANVLTL. As DNA, the CDR3 is TGTGCCAGCAGCTCTCTCCCTGGGGCCAACGTCCTGACTCTC.

Remarks on this clonotype: A much bigger clone sits one base away, suggesting this may be a read error. The chain recombines TRBV7-6 with TRBJ2-7, with unresolved D. This CDR3 is built from 14 residues. V lost 3 bases, J lost 6 bases, and 15 bases lay in between. Germline V gene data show CDR1 as SGHVS and CDR2 as FNYEAQ. This CDR3 reads CASSFEVGEPEQYF. The CDR3 region has the DNA TGTGCCAGCAGCTTTGAGGTCGGAGAGCCCGAGCAGTACTTC.

This clonotype was counted a single time. This may arise from a read error, as a much more abundant clone is one base away. The V call is TRBV7-9, the J call TRBJ2-7; possible D gene TRBD1, 7 bases. The germline CDR1 and CDR2 sequences are SEHNR and FQNEAQ (reference sequence). The CDR3 runs to 15 residues. The CDR3 spells CAGSLGQGGLDEQYF. In DNA form, the CDR3 reads TGTGCCGGCAGCTTAGGGCAGGGGGGACTGGACGAGCAGTACTTC.

This sequence joins TRBV20-1 and TRBJ2-2; D remains ambiguous. CDR1 and CDR2 (germline): DFQATT, SNEGSKA (reference sequence). This CDR3 spans 13 amino acids. V lost 6 bases and J 3 bases, leaving 11 bases between the germline ends. CDR3 coding DNA: TGCAGTGCCGAGAGGTCCGACACCGGGGAGCTGTTTTTT. This encodes CSAERSDTGELFF.

This clonotype was counted between two and nine times. The rearrangement uses TRBV20-1 and TRBJ2-3; TRBD2 aligns across 11 bases. The CDR3 contains 16 residues. Losses at the gene ends were 3 bases for V and 4 bases for J; bases not matched to a gene: 9. The germline V gene has CDR1 DFQATT and CDR2 SNEGSKA (reference sequence). The DNA of the CDR3 is TGCAGTGCTAGTGGGATAGCGGGGGGGATCGCAGATACGCAGTATTTT. This codes for CSASGIAGGIADTQYF.

This clonotype was counted ten times or more. The rearrangement links TRBV4-3 to TRBJ2-7; 8 positions agree with TRBD2. CDR3 length equals 14 residues. Looked up from germline, CDR1 is LGHNA and CDR2 is YSLEER. Losses at the gene ends were 1 base for V and 2 bases for J; bases not matched to a gene: 1. In nucleotides, the CDR3 is TGCGCCAGCAGCCAAGGTAGCGGGACCTACGAGCAGTACTTC. Its translation is CASSQGSGTYEQYF.

In this sample, this clonotype turned up many times. The chain employs TRBV20-1 and TRBJ2-5, with 10 positions matching TRBD2. Looked up from germline, CDR1 is DFQATT and CDR2 is SNEGSKA (reference sequence). The CDR3 loop spans 18 amino acids. Losses at the gene ends were 6 bases for V and 0 bases for J; bases not matched to a gene: 16. The CDR3 region has the DNA TGCAGTGCCTATAGCGGGAGGACTTTGGGGATCCACCAAGAGACCCAGTACTTC. Its protein is CSAYSGRTLGIHQETQYF.

This clonotype was found once. The conserved phenylalanine or tryptophan is not found at the CDR3 terminus, so this likely reflects a read error. V gene TRBV19 combines with J gene TRBJ1-2; 10 nucleotides match TRBD1. J lost 7 bases, V lost 6 bases, and 11 bases had no gene match. Germline values: CDR1 LNHDA, CDR2 SQIVND (reference sequence). The CDR3 totals 15 residues. The CDR3 reads CASRTPDRGDRGYTS. For the CDR3, the DNA is TGTGCCAGTAGAACCCCGGACAGGGGGGATCGTGGCTACACCTCC.

This rearrangement joins TRBV5-1 to TRBJ1-4, with D perhaps matching TRBD1 (5 bases). V was trimmed by 4 bases and J by 6 bases, leaving 13 bases between them. Germline loops: CDR1 SGHRS, CDR2 YFSETQ. This CDR3 is built from 14 residues. CDR3 sequence reads: CASSHSGLDEKLFF. CDR3 nucleotides: TGCGCCAGCAGCCACTCGGGACTGGATGAAAAACTGTTTTTT.

Worth noting for this clonotype: A clone one base away is much larger, so this may be a read error. The chain uses TRBV7-2 and TRBJ2-4; 8 positions match TRBD1. The germline V gene has CDR1 SGHTA and CDR2 FQGNSA. The CDR3 has 16 amino acids. The CDR3 nucleotides read TGTGCCGGCAGCCAAGGACAGGGTTTAGCCAAAAACATTCAGTACTTC. Amino acid sequence: CAGSQGQGLAKNIQYF.

This clonotype showed up just a few times. The chain links TRBV19 to TRBJ1-1; 7 bases map to TRBD1. Unmatched junction bases numbered 4, after V lost 1 base and J lost 5 bases. The V gene's germline CDR1 is LNHDA and CDR2 SQIVND (reference sequence). The CDR3 contains 14 residues. The CDR3 DNA follows: TGTGCCAGTAGTATAGTCGCAGGGGGGACTGAAGCTTTCTTT. It encodes CASSIVAGGTEAFF.

This clonotype was observed a few times. The chain joins TRBV19 to TRBJ1-5; D is uncertain. CDR1 LNHDA and CDR2 SQIVND come from the germline V gene (reference sequence). The CDR3 has 13 amino acids. The V end lost 1 base, the J end lost 7 bases, and 8 bases lay between the germline ends. The CDR3 is CASSIVGTQPQHF. CDR3 nucleotides: TGTGCCAGTAGTATAGTAGGTACCCAGCCCCAGCATTTT.

A note on this clonotype: A much larger clone lies a single base off, so this may be a read error. The CDR3 does not close with the conserved phenylalanine or tryptophan, likely indicating a read error. The V gene is TRBV27, the J gene TRBJ1-1, with a possible D match to TRBD1 (6 bases). Germline CDR1 MNHEY, CDR2 SMNVEV (reference sequence). The CDR3 contains 13 residues. Between the trimmed V and J ends, which lost 4 bases and 6 bases, there was a span of 12 bases. CDR3 bases: TGTGCCAGCAGTTCTACAGGGAGGCCTGAAGCTTTCTCT. It encodes CASSSTGRPEAFS.

This clonotype was seen many times. The chain uses TRBV20-1 and TRBJ2-7, with D hard to call. Trimming removed 6 bases from V and 0 bases from J, with 15 bases in between. Looked up from germline, CDR1 is DFQATT and CDR2 is SNEGSKA (reference sequence). This CDR3 spans 14 amino acids. CDR3 residues: CSAHVRSVSYEQYF. The CDR3 DNA follows: TGCAGTGCCCACGTGAGGTCAGTCTCCTACGAGCAGTACTTC.

Note on this clonotype: Compared with germline, one end of the junction differs, possibly owing to a read error. The chain joins TRBV15 to TRBJ2-7; TRBD2 matches at 8 bases. Germline V CDR1 and CDR2: LNHNV, YYDKDF (reference sequence). This CDR3 region has 14 residues. Here the CDR3 reads CATSTSGFSHEQYF. The CDR3 DNA reads TGTGCCACTTCCACTAGCGGTTTCTCCCACGAGCAGTACTTC.

This clonotype was seen repeatedly, ten times or more. The V call is TRBV29-1, the J call TRBJ2-7; TRBD2 is a possible D gene (6 bases). This CDR3 comprises 13 residues. With 2 bases removed from V and 3 bases from J, the gap between germline ends came to 11 bases. Germline lookup yields CDR1 SQVTM and CDR2 ANQGSEA. DNA for the CDR3: TGCAGCGTTGAAACTGGGGAGGACTACGAGCAGTACTTC. The encoded protein is CSVETGEDYEQYF.

This clonotype was detected only a few times. The J gene is TRBJ2-1, the V gene TRBV7-6; tentatively, D is TRBD2 (5 bases). CDR3 length: 15 residues. Trimming shortened V by 1 base and J by 5 bases, and 12 bases separated the two germline ends. The germline gives CDR1 SGHVS, CDR2 FNYEAQ. CDR3 region: CASSLGLAPHNEQFF. The CDR3 bases are TGTGCCAGCAGCTTAGGGCTAGCACCGCACAATGAGCAGTTCTTC.

Notes on this clonotype: A clone one base away is much larger, so this may be a read error. The V and J genes are TRBV4-3 and TRBJ2-7; no definite D call. Germline-derived CDR1 and CDR2 are LGHNA and YSLEER. The CDR3 sequence is 15 residues long. With 0 bases removed from V and 4 bases from J, the gap between germline ends came to 13 bases. The CDR3 spells CASSQESVPIYEQYF. DNA for the CDR3: TGCGCCAGCAGCCAAGAATCAGTGCCCATTTACGAGCAGTACTTC.

This clonotype appeared a few times. The chain carries TRBV2 and TRBJ2-1; the match to TRBD1 covers 9 bases. CDR1 and CDR2 from the germline V gene are SNHLY and FYNNEI. The V and J ends lost 6 bases and 8 bases, in that order; junction bases with no gene match: 8. This CDR3 has 14 amino acids. The CDR3 here is CASSSGQGHDEQFF. CDR3 bases: TGTGCCAGCAGCTCGGGACAGGGACATGATGAGCAGTTCTTC.